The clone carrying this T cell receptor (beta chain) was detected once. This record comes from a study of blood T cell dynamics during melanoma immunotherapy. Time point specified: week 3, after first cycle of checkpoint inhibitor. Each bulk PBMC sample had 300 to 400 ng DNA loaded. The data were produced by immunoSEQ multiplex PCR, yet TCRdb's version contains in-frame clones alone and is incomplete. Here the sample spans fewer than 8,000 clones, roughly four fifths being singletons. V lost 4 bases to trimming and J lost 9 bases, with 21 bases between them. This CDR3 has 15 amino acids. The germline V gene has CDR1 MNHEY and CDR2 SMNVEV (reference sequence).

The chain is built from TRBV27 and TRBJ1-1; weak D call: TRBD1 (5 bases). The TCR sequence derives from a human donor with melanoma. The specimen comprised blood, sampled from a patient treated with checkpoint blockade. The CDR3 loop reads CASSSLRGTGMKAFF. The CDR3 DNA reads TGTGCCAGCAGTTCCCTCCGTGGGACGGGGATGAAAGCTTTCTTT.